The source of this T cell receptor beta chain is a study of T cell repertoires in cytomegalovirus infection. Overall study: It was the public TCR beta signatures that indicated both CMV infection and matching HLA type. Study-wide results and caveats: Identification of carriers of CMV plus the relevant HLA was achieved through cumulative public TCR beta family frequency. Ex vivo, HLA-C-restricted CMV-specific TCR beta clonotypes prevailed over the rest of the response.

This clonotype was detected only a few times. The antigen is not known. TCRdb reprocessed the reads with MiXCR, giving one entry per CDR3 protein. The sample records 600,000 to 800,000 distinct CDR3 sequences, roughly 24% being singletons. V dropped 4 bases and J dropped 7 bases, with 14 bases sitting between them. Germline-derived CDR1 and CDR2 are MGHRA and YSYEKL. CDR3 length: 14 amino acids. Specimen: CD8+ T cells from PBMCs. The sequence was obtained from a human donor in good health (CMV status not recorded). Some clones in this sample may be carry-over from other donors' samples. This chain uses TRBV4-1 with TRBJ2-1; no definite D call. The CDR3 spells CASSPPENRNEQFF. CDR3 in DNA: TGCGCCAGCAGCCCCCCAGAGAACAGAAATGAGCAGTTCTTC.